This TCR beta chain was sequenced in a study of cytomegalovirus exposure and HLA in healthy donors. Study results and limitations: According to the study, around 160 TCR beta chains were cytomegalovirus-associated. A few of the chains that were CMV-associated were confirmed in vitro to be specific for CMV antigens. Cytomegalovirus status was reportedly diagnosed by the classifier with high sensitivity and specificity. Whilst most TCR sequences proved rare, a subset of public TCRs occurred across many donors.

Assay used: immunoSEQ multiplex PCR; TCRdb lists only in-frame clones, some missing. The data hold about 330,000 clones, with approximately 86% observed a single time. J gave up 2 bases and V 7 bases, and 10 bases lay outside the gene matches. There are 16 residues in the CDR3. Germline V gene sequence: CDR1 SEHNR, CDR2 FQNEAQ (reference sequence). On this clone itself: Its target is unknown.

Sequenced sample: PBMCs. The sequence was obtained from a woman aged 30 to 39 in good health and CMV-seropositive. The chain has TRBV7-9 and TRBJ1-2, with 10 positions matching TRBD1. The CDR3 bases are TGTGCCAGCACGTTGGGGGACAGGGGCGCCAACTATGGCTACACCTTC. This sequence encodes CASTLGDRGANYGYTF.